One sample yielded the 30 T cell receptor beta chains listed below, sequenced in a study of control samples from healthy donors and cancer patients. Sequencing was performed with immunoSEQ multiplex PCR; in TCRdb, only in-frame clones are kept and a portion is missing. The sample lists fewer than 70,000 clones, more than 80% occurring once. Sequencing was done on a sample of PBMCs. These receptors came from a woman aged 50 to 60 with lung cancer.

The rearrangement uses TRBV6-2 or TRBV6-3 and TRBJ1-1, with 9 nucleotides matching TRBD1. J lost 7 bases, V lost 2 bases, and 8 bases had no gene match. Germline V gene data show CDR1 as MNHEY and CDR2 as SVGEGT. The CDR3 length is 15 residues. The DNA for the CDR3 is TGTGCCAGCAGTTACGGTGACAGGGGGGAGCGTGAAGCTTTCTTT. It translates to CASSYGDRGEREAFF.

This rearrangement joins TRBV5-1 to TRBJ2-5, with D perhaps matching TRBD1 (5 bases). The CDR3 contains 14 residues. The germline CDR1 and CDR2 sequences are SGHRS and YFSETQ. Trimming shortened V by 2 bases and J by 5 bases, and 13 bases separated the two germline ends. CDR3 DNA: TGCGCCAGCAGCTTTCAGGGTAGTGAGGAGACCCAGTACTTC. Translated, it gives CASSFQGSEETQYF.

This rearrangement joins TRBV7-2 to TRBJ1-2; no clear D. CDR1 is SGHTA, CDR2 FQGNSA, per germline. Between the trimmed V and J ends, which lost 3 bases and 5 bases, there was a span of 10 bases. The CDR3 length is 13 residues. This chain's CDR3 is CASSLKVDYGYTF. DNA of the CDR3: TGTGCCAGCAGCTTGAAGGTTGATTATGGCTACACCTTC.

The chain combines TRBV6-5 with TRBJ2-7, with 10 bases matching TRBD1. This CDR3 region has 14 residues. Germline CDR1 is MNHEY and CDR2 is SVGAGI. Unmatched junction bases numbered 5, after V lost 7 bases and J lost 2 bases. CDR3 amino acids: CASTIDRGPYEQYF. The CDR3, as DNA: TGTGCCAGCACCATAGACAGGGGGCCCTACGAGCAGTACTTC.

In DNA, the CDR3 is TGTGCCAGCAGCTTAAGCTCCTACAATGAGCAGTTCTTC. This translates into CASSLSSYNEQFF. V usage is TRBV7-2 and J usage is TRBJ2-1; D uncertain. CDR3 length equals 13 residues. Germline-derived CDR1 and CDR2 are SGHTA and FQGNSA. Trimming stripped 2 bases from V and 0 bases from J, with 2 bases between. Full variable domain (rest looked up from reference TRBV7-2 and TRBJ2-1): GAGVSQSPSNKVTEKGKDVELRCDPISGHTALYWYRQSLGQGLEFLIYFQGNSAPDKSGLPSDRFSAERTGGSVSTLTIQRTQQEDSAVYLCASSLSSYNEQFFGPGTRLTVL.

This rearrangement joins TRBV19 to TRBJ1-1; D gene unclear. The V end lost 6 bases, the J end lost 12 bases, and 11 bases lay between the germline ends. This CDR3 has 10 amino acids. Looked up from germline, CDR1 is LNHDA and CDR2 is SQIVND (reference sequence). CDR3 in DNA: TGTGCCAGTAGCCTTATTAATCCTTTCTTT. This encodes CASSLINPFF.

V usage is TRBV6-2 or TRBV6-3 and J usage is TRBJ1-2; D gene unclear. This CDR3 has 15 residues. The germline V gene has CDR1 MNHEY and CDR2 SVGEGT. Trimming took off 6 bases at V and 6 bases at J, with 20 bases between the two ends. The CDR3 DNA reads as TGTGCCAGCAGCACCCCCGCGGCTGGCAAGGATGGCTACACCTTC. It yields the protein CASSTPAAGKDGYTF.

The chain carries TRBV7-9 and TRBJ2-1; TRBD1 aligns across 7 bases. The CDR3 totals 16 residues. V dropped 1 base and J dropped 5; count of bases not matched to a gene: 8. Germline-derived CDR1 and CDR2 are SEHNR and FQNEAQ (reference sequence). CDR3 protein: CASSLDETGPHNEQFF. CDR3 in DNA: TGTGCCAGCAGCTTAGATGAGACAGGGCCCCACAATGAGCAGTTCTTC.

The chain joins TRBV28 to TRBJ2-3; 9 bases are shared with TRBD2. V trimming: 5 bases; J trimming: 4 bases; junction bases outside the gene matches: 4. Germline V gene data show CDR1 as MDHEN and CDR2 as SYDVKM. The CDR3 runs 14 residues. CDR3 sequence (DNA): TGTGCCAGCAGTCCTAGCGGGGAGGCAGATACGCAGTATTTT. Protein: CASSPSGEADTQYF.

The rearrangement links TRBV6-2 or TRBV6-3 to TRBJ1-5; 7 nucleotides line up with TRBD1. V was clipped by 5 bases and J by 7 bases; unmatched bases: 5. Germline V gene sequence: CDR1 MNHEY, CDR2 SVGEGT. CDR3 length: 13 amino acids. DNA for the CDR3: TGTGCCAGCAGTCAAGGGGGCGGCCAGCCCCAGCATTTT. This sequence encodes CASSQGGGQPQHF.

The chain is built from TRBV19 and TRBJ2-1; D may correspond to TRBD1 or TRBD2 (5 bases each). CDR1 LNHDA and CDR2 SQIVND come from the germline V gene (reference sequence). V was cut by 7 bases and J by 6 bases, with 16 bases left in between. The CDR3 contains 14 residues. In DNA form, the CDR3 reads TGTGCCAGTACCACCGGGACCCTCGTCAATGAGCAGTTCTTC. It specifies CASTTGTLVNEQFF.

The chain has TRBV12-3 or TRBV12-4 and TRBJ1-2; D remains ambiguous. The length of the CDR3 is 13 residues. V lost 1 base to trimming and J lost 6 bases, with 9 bases between them. The DNA of the CDR3 is TGTGCCAGCAGTTTAGGGGGTTTTGATGGCTACACCTTC. Translated, it gives CASSLGGFDGYTF.

The chain couples TRBV4-3 to TRBJ2-7; the match to TRBD2 covers 8 bases. V dropped 0 bases and J dropped 3; count of bases not matched to a gene: 10. The CDR3 has 17 residues. Germline loops: CDR1 LGHNA, CDR2 YSLEER. The CDR3 reads CASSQDATGGASYEQYF. The CDR3, as DNA: TGCGCCAGCAGCCAAGACGCCACGGGGGGGGCCAGCTACGAGCAGTACTTC.

This sequence joins TRBV6-5 and TRBJ2-7; the D gene is possibly TRBD2 (5 bases). The CDR3 extends over 14 amino acids. Trimming removed 8 bases at V and 2 bases at J, with 16 bases between. Germline CDR1 reads MNHEY; CDR2 reads SVGAGI. CDR3 loop: CASSKRGLPYEQYF. The CDR3 region has the DNA TGTGCCAGCTCCAAGAGAGGGCTCCCCTACGAGCAGTACTTC.

V gene TRBV19 combines with J gene TRBJ2-3, with 8 bases that match TRBD1. The ends lost 1 base at V and 2 bases at J; junction bases unmatched: 2. This CDR3 region has 15 residues. Germline V gene sequence: CDR1 LNHDA, CDR2 SQIVND (reference sequence). The DNA for the CDR3 is TGTGCCAGTAGTATAGGACAGGGGCCCACAGATACGCAGTATTTT. Translated, it gives CASSIGQGPTDTQYF.

The chain is built from TRBV2 and TRBJ1-2; 8 bases agree with TRBD1. The germline V gene has CDR1 SNHLY and CDR2 FYNNEI. With 6 bases clipped from V and 4 bases from J, the junction kept 7 bases outside the gene matches. The CDR3 is 14 amino acids. The CDR3 loop is CASRLTGDTYGYTF. The CDR3 DNA reads TGTGCCAGCAGGTTGACAGGGGATACCTATGGCTACACCTTC.

The gene calls are TRBV7-2 and TRBJ1-2, with D hard to call. Germline V gene sequence: CDR1 SGHTA, CDR2 FQGNSA. Trimming left V 1 base short and J 7 bases short, with 10 bases between. The CDR3 runs 13 residues. CDR3 region: CASSLDPPFGYTF. The CDR3 DNA is TGTGCCAGCAGCTTAGACCCCCCCTTTGGCTACACCTTC.

This clone has only a few counts. The chain uses TRBV28 and TRBJ1-3; D is ambiguous. V was trimmed by 1 base and J by 0 bases, leaving 7 bases between them. CDR1 MDHEN and CDR2 SYDVKM come from the germline V gene. The CDR3 runs to 15 residues. CDR3 DNA sequence: TGTGCCAGCAGTTTATTAGTGAGCTCTGGAAACACCATATATTTT. Translated: CASSLLVSSGNTIYF.

This clone came up once. The chain employs TRBV27 and TRBJ2-2; TRBD2 might be the D (6 bases). Deletions cut 7 bases from V and 4 bases from J, with 7 bases between. CDR1 is MNHEY, CDR2 SMNVEV, per germline (reference sequence). The CDR3 extends over 12 amino acids. The CDR3 DNA is TGTGCCAGCATGGGGGGCACCGGGGAGCTGTTTTTT. Amino acids: CASMGGTGELFF.

The chain links TRBV6-5 to TRBJ1-1, with a weak D call TRBD1 (5 bases). CDR1 MNHEY and CDR2 SVGAGI come from the germline V gene. CDR3 length equals 15 residues. Trimming removed 2 bases at V and 6 bases at J, with 16 bases between. CDR3 region: CASSYNGAMGSEAFF. The CDR3 region has the DNA TGTGCCAGCAGTTACAACGGGGCTATGGGGTCTGAAGCTTTCTTT.

The chain carries TRBV19 and TRBJ2-3, with 12 nucleotides matching TRBD2. CDR1 and CDR2 from the germline V gene are LNHDA and SQIVND (reference sequence). This CDR3 has 16 residues. V gave up 5 bases and J gave up 5 bases; unmatched junction bases: 8. In DNA form, the CDR3 reads TGTGCCAGTAGTCCGCGACTAGCGGGGGTGGGAGATACGCAGTATTTT. This codes for CASSPRLAGVGDTQYF.

This clone was detected only a few times. DNA for the CDR3: TGTGCCAGCAGCGAAACAGGGAGCTATGGCTACACCTTC. Translated, it gives CASSETGSYGYTF. The V gene is TRBV7-2, the J gene TRBJ1-2; possibly TRBD1 for D (6 bases). Germline loops: CDR1 SGHTA, CDR2 FQGNSA. This CDR3 contains 13 residues. V lost 5 bases, J lost 4 bases, and 11 bases lay in between.

The chain employs TRBV24-1 and TRBJ2-5, with 12 bases lining up with TRBD1. CDR1 KGHDR and CDR2 SFDVKD come from the germline V gene. The ends lost 5 bases at V and 4 bases at J; junction bases unmatched: 10. The CDR3 contains 17 residues. The CDR3 spells CATSVGKGQGAAETQYF. CDR3 DNA: TGTGCCACCAGTGTAGGGAAGGGACAGGGGGCCGCAGAGACCCAGTACTTC.

The chain carries TRBV5-8 and TRBJ1-6; D unclear. CDR1 and CDR2 (germline): SGHTS, YDEGEE. This CDR3 is 15 amino acids long. Trimming left V 0 bases short and J 8 bases short, with 12 bases between. As DNA, the CDR3 is TGTGCCAGCAGCTTGGCTTTGGACGAGCATTCACCCCTCCACTTT. Protein sequence: CASSLALDEHSPLHF.

This sequence joins TRBV7-2 and TRBJ1-1; 9 bases agree with TRBD1. The germline CDR1 and CDR2 sequences are SGHTA and FQGNSA. The length of the CDR3 is 13 residues. The junction had 6 bases not matched to a gene; V was cut back by 6 bases and J by 7 bases. Here the CDR3 reads CASSPQGAGEAFF. CDR3 nucleotide sequence: TGTGCCAGCAGTCCACAGGGGGCCGGTGAAGCTTTCTTT.

This sequence joins TRBV19 and TRBJ1-2, with D uncertain. The CDR3 is 13 residues long. V lost 6 bases and J lost 1, with 9 bases in between. The germline V gene has CDR1 LNHDA and CDR2 SQIVND (reference sequence). CDR3 residues: CASRSGLNYGYTF. CDR3 coding DNA: TGTGCCAGTAGGTCCGGACTTAACTATGGCTACACCTTC.

V gene TRBV27 combines with J gene TRBJ2-4; D may be TRBD1 (5 bases). The CDR3 contains 14 residues. The germline CDR1 and CDR2 sequences are MNHEY and SMNVEV (reference sequence). V was trimmed by 6 bases and J by 2 bases, leaving 11 bases between them. CDR3 region: CASRKTVSKNIQYF. The CDR3 coding sequence is TGTGCCAGCAGGAAGACAGTTTCCAAAAACATTCAGTACTTC.

V and J are TRBV12-3 or TRBV12-4 and TRBJ1-1; no definite D call. V was clipped by 3 bases and J by 1 base, with 6 bases between them. This CDR3 spans 13 amino acids. The CDR3 DNA sequence: TGTGCCAGCAGTTTGTCAGGGAACACTGAAGCTTTCTTT. It encodes CASSLSGNTEAFF.

The V call is TRBV6-5, the J call TRBJ1-1, with D unclear. V shed 0 bases and J shed 2 bases, with 4 bases lying between them. The CDR3 extends over 13 amino acids. Germline lookup yields CDR1 MNHEY and CDR2 SVGAGI. CDR3 DNA sequence: TGTGCCAGCAGTTACTCTTTCAACACTGAAGCTTTCTTT. The encoded protein is CASSYSFNTEAFF.

The chain joins TRBV9 to TRBJ1-1, with 12 bases lining up with TRBD1. This CDR3 is built from 23 residues. The junction had 21 bases not matched to a gene; V was cut back by 0 bases and J by 0 bases. Germline CDR1 and CDR2: SGDLS and YYNGEE. The CDR3 nucleotides are TGTGCCAGCAGCGTAGCTACAGTAACGGGACAGGGGGCGATTGGGCTATTGAACACTGAAGCTTTCTTT. Amino acids: CASSVATVTGQGAIGLLNTEAFF.